This T cell receptor beta chain was obtained from a study of blood T cell repertoires in COVID-19. Across the study: Specimens from acute and convalescent COVID-19 originated in the United States, Italy and Spain. PBMCs, B-cell-depleted T cells, or T cells provided the cDNA or gDNA that made up the material.

Generated by immunoSEQ multiplex PCR, the TCRdb table keeps only in-frame clones and is missing some. The data contain 45,000 to 55,000 clones, 80% to 90% of them singletons. V dropped 10 bases and J dropped 6; count of bases not matched to a gene: 7. The CDR3 is 12 amino acids. CDR1 and CDR2 from the germline V gene are LNHDA and SQIVND (reference sequence). The V gene is TRBV19, the J gene TRBJ2-7, with TRBD1 matching over 9 bases. The sequence was collected from a man aged 45-65 years with active COVID-19. The specimen was peripheral blood. Here the CDR3 reads CATGQGVGEQYF. DNA for the CDR3: TGTGCCACGGGACAGGGCGTGGGCGAGCAGTACTTC.